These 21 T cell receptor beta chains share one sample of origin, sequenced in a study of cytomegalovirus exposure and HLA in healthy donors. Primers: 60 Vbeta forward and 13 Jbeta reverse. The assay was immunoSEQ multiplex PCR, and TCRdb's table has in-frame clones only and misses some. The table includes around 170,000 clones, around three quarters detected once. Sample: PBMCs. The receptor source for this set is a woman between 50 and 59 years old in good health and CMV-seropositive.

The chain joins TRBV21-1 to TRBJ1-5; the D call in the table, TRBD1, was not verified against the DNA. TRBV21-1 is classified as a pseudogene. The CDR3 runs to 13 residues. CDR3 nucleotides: TGTGCCAGAGGACAGGGGGCCAAACAGCCCCAGCATTTT. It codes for CARGQGAKQPQHF.

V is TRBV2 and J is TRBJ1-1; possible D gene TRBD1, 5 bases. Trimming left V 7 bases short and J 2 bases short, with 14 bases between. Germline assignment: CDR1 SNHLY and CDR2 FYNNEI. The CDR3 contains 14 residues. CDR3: CASTIGRDNTEAFF. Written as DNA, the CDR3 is TGTGCCAGCACCATTGGCAGGGATAACACTGAAGCTTTCTTT.

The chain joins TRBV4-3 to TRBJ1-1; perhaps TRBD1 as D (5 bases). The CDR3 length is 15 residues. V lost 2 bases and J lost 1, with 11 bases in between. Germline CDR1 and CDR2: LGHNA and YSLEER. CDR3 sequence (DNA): TGCGCCAGCAGCCAAAATCAGGGCTCGAACACTGAAGCTTTCTTT. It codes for CASSQNQGSNTEAFF.

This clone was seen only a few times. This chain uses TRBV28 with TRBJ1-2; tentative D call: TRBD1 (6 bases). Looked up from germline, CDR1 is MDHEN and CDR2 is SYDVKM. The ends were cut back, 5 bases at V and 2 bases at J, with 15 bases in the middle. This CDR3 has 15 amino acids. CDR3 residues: CASSPIWTENYGYTF. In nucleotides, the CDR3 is TGTGCCAGCAGTCCCATATGGACAGAAAACTATGGCTACACCTTC.

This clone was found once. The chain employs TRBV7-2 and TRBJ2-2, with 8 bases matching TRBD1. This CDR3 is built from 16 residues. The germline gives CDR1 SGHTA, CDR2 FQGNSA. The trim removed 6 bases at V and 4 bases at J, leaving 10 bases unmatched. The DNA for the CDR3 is TGTGCCAGCAGTGACCCCCGGACAGGGTTCACCGGGGAGCTGTTTTTT. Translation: CASSDPRTGFTGELFF. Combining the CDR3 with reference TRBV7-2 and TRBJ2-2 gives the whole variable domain GAGVSQSPSNKVTEKGKDVELRCDPISGHTALYWYRQSLGQGLEFLIYFQGNSAPDKSGLPSDRFSAERTGGSVSTLTIQRTQQEDSAVYLCASSDPRTGFTGELFFGEGSRLTVL.

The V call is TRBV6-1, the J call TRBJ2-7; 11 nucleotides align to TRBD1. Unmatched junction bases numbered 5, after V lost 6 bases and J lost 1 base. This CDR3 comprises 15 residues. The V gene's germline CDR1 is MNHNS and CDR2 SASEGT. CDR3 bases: TGTGCCAGCAGCGGACAGGGGGCTACATCCTACGAGCAGTACTTC. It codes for CASSGQGATSYEQYF.

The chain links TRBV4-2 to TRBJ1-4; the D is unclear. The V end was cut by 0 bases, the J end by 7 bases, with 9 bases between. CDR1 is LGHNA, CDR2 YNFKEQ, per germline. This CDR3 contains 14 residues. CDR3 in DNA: TGTGCCAGCAGCCAAGATAGGCAGGTTGAAAAACTGTTTTTT. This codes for CASSQDRQVEKLFF.

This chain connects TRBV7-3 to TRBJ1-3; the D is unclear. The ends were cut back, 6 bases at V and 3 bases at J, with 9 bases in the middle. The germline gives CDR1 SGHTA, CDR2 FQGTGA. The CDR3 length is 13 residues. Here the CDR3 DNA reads TGTGCCAGCAGTCGAGGTGATGGAAACACCATATATTTT. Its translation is CASSRGDGNTIYF.

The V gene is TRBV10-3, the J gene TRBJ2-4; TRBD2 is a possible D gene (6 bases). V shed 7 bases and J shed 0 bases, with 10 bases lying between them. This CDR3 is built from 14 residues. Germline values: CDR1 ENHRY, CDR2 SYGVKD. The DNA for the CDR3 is TGTGCCATCATCAAGGGACTAGCCAAAAACATTCAGTACTTC. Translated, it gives CAIIKGLAKNIQYF.

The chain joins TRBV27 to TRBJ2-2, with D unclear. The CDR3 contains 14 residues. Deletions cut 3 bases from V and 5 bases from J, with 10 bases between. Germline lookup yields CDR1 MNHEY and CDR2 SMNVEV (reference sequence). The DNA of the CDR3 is TGTGCCAGCAGTTTCGAGGTGGAGACCGGGGAGCTGTTTTTT. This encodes CASSFEVETGELFF.

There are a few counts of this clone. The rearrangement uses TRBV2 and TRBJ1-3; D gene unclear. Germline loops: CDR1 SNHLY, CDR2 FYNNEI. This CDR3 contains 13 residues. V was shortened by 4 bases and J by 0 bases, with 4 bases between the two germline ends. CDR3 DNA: TGTGCCAGCAGTGCCAGCTCTGGAAACACCATATATTTT. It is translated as CASSASSGNTIYF.

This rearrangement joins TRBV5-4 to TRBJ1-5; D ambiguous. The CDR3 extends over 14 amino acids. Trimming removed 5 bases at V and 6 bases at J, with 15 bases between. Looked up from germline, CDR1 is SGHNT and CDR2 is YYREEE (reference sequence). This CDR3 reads CASSNPESSQPQHF. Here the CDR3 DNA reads TGTGCCAGCAGTAACCCCGAGAGTTCTCAGCCCCAGCATTTT.

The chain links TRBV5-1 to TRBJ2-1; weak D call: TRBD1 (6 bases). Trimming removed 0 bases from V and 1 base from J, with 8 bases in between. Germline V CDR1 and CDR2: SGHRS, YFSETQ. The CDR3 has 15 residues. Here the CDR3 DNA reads TGCGCCAGCAGCTTGGTAGGACAGTCCTACAATGAGCAGTTCTTC. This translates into CASSLVGQSYNEQFF. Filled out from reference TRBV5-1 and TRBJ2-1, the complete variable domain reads KAGVTQTPRYLIKTRGQQVTLSCSPISGHRSVSWYQQTPGQGLQFLFEYFSETQRNKGNFPGRFSGRQFSNSRSEMNVSTLELGDSALYLCASSLVGQSYNEQFFGPGTRLTVL.

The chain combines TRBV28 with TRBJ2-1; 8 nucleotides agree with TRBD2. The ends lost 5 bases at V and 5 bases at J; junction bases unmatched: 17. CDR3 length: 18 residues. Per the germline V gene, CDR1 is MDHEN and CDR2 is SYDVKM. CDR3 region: CASSRGGSGLAQNNEQFF. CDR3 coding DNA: TGTGCCAGCAGTCGTGGGGGATCAGGACTAGCTCAGAACAATGAGCAGTTCTTC.

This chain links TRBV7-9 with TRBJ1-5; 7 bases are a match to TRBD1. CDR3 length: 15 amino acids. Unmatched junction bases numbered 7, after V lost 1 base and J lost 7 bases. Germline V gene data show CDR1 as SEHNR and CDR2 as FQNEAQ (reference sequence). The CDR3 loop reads CASSLVGQGDQPQHF. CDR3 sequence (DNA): TGTGCCAGCAGCTTAGTTGGTCAGGGGGACCAGCCCCAGCATTTT.

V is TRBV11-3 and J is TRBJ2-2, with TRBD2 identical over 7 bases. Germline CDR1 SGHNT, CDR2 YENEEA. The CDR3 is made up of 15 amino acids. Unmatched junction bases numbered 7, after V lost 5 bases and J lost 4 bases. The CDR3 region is CASSEWGGGTGELFF. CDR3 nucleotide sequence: TGTGCCAGCAGCGAGTGGGGGGGTGGCACCGGGGAGCTGTTTTTT.

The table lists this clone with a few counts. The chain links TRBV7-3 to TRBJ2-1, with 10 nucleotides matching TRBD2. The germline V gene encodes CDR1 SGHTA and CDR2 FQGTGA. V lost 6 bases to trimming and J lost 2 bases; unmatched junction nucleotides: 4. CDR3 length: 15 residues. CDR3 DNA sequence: TGTGCCAGCAGTCCTACTAGCGGGACCTACAATGAGCAGTTCTTC. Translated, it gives CASSPTSGTYNEQFF.

The CDR3 here is CASSTGQGPYGYTF. The DNA of the CDR3 is TGTGCCAGCAGCACTGGACAGGGTCCCTATGGCTACACCTTC. The chain combines TRBV14 with TRBJ1-2; 8 bases fit TRBD1. The J segment lost 4 bases and the V segment lost 5 bases, leaving 6 bases of the junction unmatched. Germline V CDR1 and CDR2: SGHDN, FVKESK. The CDR3 runs 14 residues.

This chain's CDR3 is CASISRGSHQPQHF. The DNA of the CDR3 is TGTGCCAGCATCTCCAGGGGGAGTCATCAGCCCCAGCATTTT. The chain has TRBV6-5 and TRBJ1-5; 7 nucleotides line up with TRBD1. Germline CDR1 is MNHEY and CDR2 is SVGAGI. The CDR3 is made up of 14 amino acids. Losses at the gene ends were 7 bases for V and 5 bases for J; bases not matched to a gene: 8.

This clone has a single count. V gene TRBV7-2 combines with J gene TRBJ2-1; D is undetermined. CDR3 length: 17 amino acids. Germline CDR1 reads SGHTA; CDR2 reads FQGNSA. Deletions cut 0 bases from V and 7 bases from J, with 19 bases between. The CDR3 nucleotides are TGTGCCAGCAGCTTAGCCACAGCACCCCCTCGGCAGAATGAGCAGTTCTTC. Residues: CASSLATAPPRQNEQFF.

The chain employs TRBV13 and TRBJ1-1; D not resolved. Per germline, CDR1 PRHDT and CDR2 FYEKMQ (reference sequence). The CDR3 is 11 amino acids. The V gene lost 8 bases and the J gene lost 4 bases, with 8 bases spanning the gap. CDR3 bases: TGTGCCAGCCGGAGTCGCACTGAAGCTTTCTTT. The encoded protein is CASRSRTEAFF.